These 14 T cell receptor beta chains originate from one sample sequenced in a study of blood T cells in healthy people across ages. Alongside a J-beta primer mix, a sample-barcoded 5' primer served in a second PCR lasting 7 to 11 cycles. In TCRdb, the 5' RACE reads were re-called with MiXCR into one record per CDR3 protein. The sample includes 700,000 or so distinct CDR3 sequences, approximately 40% of them seen just once. Sequencing input: blood. These receptors were collected from a man of 80 years or more in good health.

This clonotype was counted ten times or more. Given a much more abundant clone one base away, this may be a read error. The chain carries TRBV29-1 and TRBJ2-3, with TRBD2 matching over 8 bases. This CDR3 contains 14 residues. Germline-derived CDR1 and CDR2 are SQVTM and ANQGSEA. V was clipped by 6 bases and J by 4 bases; unmatched bases: 9. The CDR3 protein is CSVPDREGSDTQYF. The DNA of the CDR3 is TGCAGCGTCCCGGACCGGGAGGGCTCAGATACGCAGTATTTT.

The V and J genes are TRBV6-5 and TRBJ2-7, with D perhaps TRBD1 or TRBD2 (5 bases each). The germline V gene has CDR1 MNHEY and CDR2 SVGAGI. The CDR3 sequence is 14 residues long. Trimming removed 4 bases from V and 0 bases from J, with 10 bases in between. The CDR3: CASSSWDRSYEQYF. CDR3 in DNA: TGTGCCAGCAGTTCTTGGGACCGCTCCTACGAGCAGTACTTC.

This chain connects TRBV29-1 to TRBJ2-7; 7 nucleotides line up with TRBD1. There are 11 residues in the CDR3. Germline V gives CDR1 SQVTM, CDR2 ANQGSEA. The V gene end was trimmed by 5 bases and the J gene end by 7 bases; junction bases not matched to a gene: 5. The CDR3 region is CSVQTGIEQYF. CDR3 bases: TGCAGCGTTCAGACAGGGATTGAGCAGTACTTC.

CDR3 sequence reads: CASSPLRQAPYNEQFF. The CDR3 DNA reads TGTGCCAGCAGTCCCCTCCGACAGGCCCCTTACAATGAGCAGTTCTTC. The chain joins TRBV28 to TRBJ2-1; perhaps TRBD1 as D (6 bases). The CDR3 has 16 residues. CDR1 and CDR2 (germline): MDHEN, SYDVKM. V was trimmed by 5 bases and J by 4 bases, leaving 18 bases between them.

V gene TRBV7-9 combines with J gene TRBJ2-7; D perhaps matches TRBD1 (6 bases). In germline, CDR1 is SEHNR, CDR2 FQNEAQ (reference sequence). The CDR3 loop spans 14 amino acids. V lost 8 bases and J lost 7, with 21 bases in between. The CDR3 coding sequence is TGTGCCAGCGCATTGGGGGCCCTCTTGGATGAGCAGTACTTC. The encoded protein is CASALGALLDEQYF.

The sample holds a few counts of this clonotype. This sequence joins TRBV7-2 and TRBJ2-7, with TRBD2 identical over 8 bases. The CDR3 is made up of 16 amino acids. The junction had 9 bases not matched to a gene; V was cut back by 2 bases and J by 3 bases. Germline lookup yields CDR1 SGHTA and CDR2 FQGNSA. CDR3 loop: CASSLSSGSLNYEQYF. As DNA, the CDR3 is TGTGCCAGCAGCTTATCCAGCGGGAGCCTAAACTACGAGCAGTACTTC. Drawing the rest from reference TRBV7-2 and TRBJ2-7, the complete variable domain is GAGVSQSPSNKVTEKGKDVELRCDPISGHTALYWYRQSLGQGLEFLIYFQGNSAPDKSGLPSDRFSAERTGGSVSTLTIQRTQQEDSAVYLCASSLSSGSLNYEQYFGPGTRLTVT.

The CDR3 protein is CASQQGGFTDTQYF. Written as DNA, the CDR3 is TGTGCCAGCCAACAGGGGGGATTCACAGATACGCAGTATTTT. This chain links TRBV5-4 with TRBJ2-3, with 8 positions matching TRBD1. J was trimmed by 2 bases and V by 7 bases; bases with no gene match: 6. This CDR3 is 14 amino acids long. Germline V gives CDR1 SGHNT, CDR2 YYREEE (reference sequence).

The genes are TRBV12-3 or TRBV12-4 and TRBJ2-7, with 8 bases lining up with TRBD1. This CDR3 has 18 amino acids. V lost 5 bases, J lost 5 bases, and 20 bases stayed unmatched. CDR3 residues: CASSTRHPDRGQTHEQYF. The CDR3 DNA is TGTGCCAGCAGTACCAGACACCCCGACAGGGGCCAAACTCACGAGCAGTACTTC.

This clonotype was seen more than once but under ten times. The chain carries TRBV6-1 and TRBJ2-7; D is perhaps TRBD1 (5 bases). The CDR3 has 14 amino acids. Trimming removed 2 bases from V and 2 bases from J, with 10 bases in between. CDR1 is MNHNS and CDR2 is SASEGT in the germline V gene. CDR3 nucleotides: TGTGCCAGCAGTGAATCAGGGATTACCTACGAGCAGTACTTC. Translation: CASSESGITYEQYF.

The genes are TRBV20-1 and TRBJ2-1, with 9 bases matching TRBD2. Per the germline V gene, CDR1 is DFQATT and CDR2 is SNEGSKA (reference sequence). V shed 6 bases, J shed 5 bases, and the junction held 11 bases outside the gene matches. The CDR3 runs 15 residues. This CDR3 reads CSAARRTSANNEQFF. Written as DNA, the CDR3 is TGCAGTGCCGCCCGGAGGACTAGCGCGAACAATGAGCAGTTCTTC.

This clonotype was observed a handful of times. J is TRBJ2-3 and V is TRBV4-1, with D possibly being TRBD1 (8 bases). CDR3 size: 16 residues. Germline values: CDR1 MGHRA, CDR2 YSYEKL. V shed 5 bases and J shed 3 bases, with 18 bases lying between them. In nucleotides, the CDR3 is TGCGCCAGCAGCGGGGGGGGACAGGAGATTACAGATACGCAGTATTTT. Translation: CASSGGGQEITDTQYF.

This chain uses TRBV20-1 with TRBJ2-7, with 8 bases aligning to TRBD2. V lost 2 bases, J lost 0 bases, and 6 bases stayed unmatched. The CDR3 consists of 15 residues. Germline CDR1 reads DFQATT; CDR2 reads SNEGSKA (reference sequence). Here the CDR3 reads CSARSPGTSSYEQYF. The CDR3 nucleotides are TGCAGTGCTAGATCCCCCGGGACTAGCTCCTACGAGCAGTACTTC.

This clonotype was detected a few times. This chain joins TRBV28 and TRBJ2-3; D is perhaps TRBD2 (5 bases). CDR1 is MDHEN and CDR2 is SYDVKM in the germline V gene. V was shortened by 4 bases and J by 2 bases, with 13 bases between the two germline ends. The CDR3 has 15 amino acids. Here the CDR3 DNA reads TGTGCCAGCAGTTCCAAGCGGCCGAACACAGATACGCAGTATTTT. Protein product: CASSSKRPNTDTQYF.

The chain carries TRBV20-1 and TRBJ1-2, with D possibly TRBD1 on 6 matching bases. CDR1 is DFQATT and CDR2 is SNEGSKA in the germline V gene (reference sequence). V was clipped by 1 base and J by 6 bases, with 18 bases between them. CDR3 length: 15 residues. The CDR3 DNA is TGCAGTGCTAGAGCAAGGGGCAGGGGCTGGGATGGCTACACCTTC. It yields the protein CSARARGRGWDGYTF.